This TCR beta chain is drawn from a study of identical twins. This clonotype showed up many times. From the 5' RACE reads, TCRdb called clonotypes with MiXCR, one entry per CDR3 protein. The table has about 900,000 distinct CDR3 sequences, around an eighth seen once. These sequences were also reported in another study, on yellow fever vaccine responses in identical twins.

This TCR was sampled from a woman aged 18 to 35 in good health. The material sequenced was PBMCs.

The CDR3 DNA reads TGTGCCAGCAGTTACTCCCGCGGGAGTTCTCGCAATGAGCAGTTCTTC. Translation: CASSYSRGSSRNEQFF. The rearrangement joins TRBV6-5 to TRBJ2-1; the match to TRBD2 covers 7 bases. After removal of 0 bases from V and 6 bases from J, the junction contained 8 bases not matched to a gene. The CDR3 is 16 residues long. Germline CDR1 MNHEY, CDR2 SVGAGI.